This TCR beta chain is from a study of response to subunit inactivated influenza vaccine. The study's findings and limits: Few new T cells, the authors suggested, are recruited by each seasonal influenza vaccination.

MiXCR, run by TCRdb on the RT-PCR reads, gives a single entry per CDR3 protein. The sample has 500,000 to 600,000 distinct CDR3 sequences; approximately 10% are singletons. This CDR3 spans 11 amino acids. From germline, CDR1 is SQVTM and CDR2 ANQGSEA. V lost 4 bases and J 6 bases, leaving 10 bases between the germline ends. This clonotype has only a few counts. Its antigen is not known. The J gene is TRBJ2-7, the V gene TRBV29-1, with D hard to call. The origin of this receptor is a man in his fifties who received an inactivated influenza vaccine. Specimen: PBMCs from blood, collected on the day of vaccination. CDR3 in amino acids: CSVGWVGEQYF. The CDR3 region has the DNA TGCAGCGTTGGATGGGTCGGCGAGCAGTACTTC.